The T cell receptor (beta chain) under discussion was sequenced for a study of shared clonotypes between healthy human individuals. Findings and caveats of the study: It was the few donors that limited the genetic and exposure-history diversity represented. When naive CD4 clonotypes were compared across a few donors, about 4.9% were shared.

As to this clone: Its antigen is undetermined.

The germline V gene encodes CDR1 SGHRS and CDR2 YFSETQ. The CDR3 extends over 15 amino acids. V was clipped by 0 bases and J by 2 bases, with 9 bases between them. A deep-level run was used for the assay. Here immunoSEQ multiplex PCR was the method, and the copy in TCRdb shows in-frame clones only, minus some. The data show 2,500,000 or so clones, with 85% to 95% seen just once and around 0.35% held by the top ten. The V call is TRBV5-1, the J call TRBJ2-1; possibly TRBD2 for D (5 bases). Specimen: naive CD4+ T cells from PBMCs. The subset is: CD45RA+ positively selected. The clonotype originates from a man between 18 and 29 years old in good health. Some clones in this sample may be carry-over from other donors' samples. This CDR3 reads CASSLAEAAYNEQFF. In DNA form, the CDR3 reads TGCGCCAGCAGCTTGGCCGAAGCGGCCTACAATGAGCAGTTCTTC.